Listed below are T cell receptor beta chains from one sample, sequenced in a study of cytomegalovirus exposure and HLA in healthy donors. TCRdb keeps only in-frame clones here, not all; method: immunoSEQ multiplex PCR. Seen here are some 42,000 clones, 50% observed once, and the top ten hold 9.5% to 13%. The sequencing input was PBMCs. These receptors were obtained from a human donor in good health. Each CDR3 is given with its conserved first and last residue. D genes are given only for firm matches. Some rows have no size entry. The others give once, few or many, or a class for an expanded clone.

CASSPQATNTEAFF TGCGCCAGCAGCCCGCAGGCTACGAACACTGAAGCTTTCTTT TRBV4-1 . . TRBJ1-1
CASSQDTRVDGYTF TGCGCCAGCAGCCAAGATACACGGGTTGATGGCTACACCTTC TRBV4-1 . once TRBJ1-2
CASSYGLADTQYF TGTGCCAGCAGCTACGGACTAGCAGATACGCAGTATTTT TRBV7-8 TRBD2 . TRBJ2-3
CASSPGRLAGNTIYF TGTGCCAGCAGCCCCGGGAGATTGGCTGGAAACACCATATATTTT TRBV6-6 . once TRBJ1-3
CASSPPLAGTDTQYF TGTGCCAGCTCACCTCCACTAGCGGGCACAGATACGCAGTATTTT TRBV18 TRBD2 once TRBJ2-3
CASSLKASGRARSSYNEQFF TGCGCCAGCAGCTTGAAGGCTAGCGGGAGGGCGAGGAGCTCCTACAATGAGCAGTTCTTC TRBV5-1 TRBD2 . TRBJ2-1
CASTQGSGRYGTGELFF TGTGCCAGCACCCAGGGTAGCGGGAGGTACGGTACCGGGGAGCTGTTTTTT TRBV7-2 TRBD2 . TRBJ2-2
CASSPGTSGSLLLEQFF TGTGCCAGCAGCCCCGGGACTAGCGGATCGTTGTTGTTGGAGCAGTTCTTC TRBV5-5 TRBD2 . TRBJ2-1
CASSLVDLGRGWAGELFF TGTGCCAGCAGCTTAGTGGATTTAGGCAGGGGATGGGCCGGGGAGCTGTTTTTT TRBV11-2 . . TRBJ2-2
CASSLGTSGRVYEQYF TGTGCCAGCAGCTTGGGGACTAGCGGGAGAGTCTACGAGCAGTACTTC TRBV5-6 TRBD2 few TRBJ2-7
CASRQPQHF TGTGCCAGCCGGCAGCCCCAGCATTTT TRBV21-1 . . TRBJ1-5
CASTDSEFGNSPLHF TGTGCCAGTACCGACAGCGAGTTCGGGAATTCACCCCTCCACTTT TRBV19 . . TRBJ1-6
CASSLQRGTGMGNQPQHF TGTGCCAGCAGTTTACAGCGGGGTACAGGGATGGGAAATCAGCCCCAGCATTTT TRBV28 . . TRBJ1-5
CAISSGTGGPTNYGYTF TGTGCCATCAGCTCCGGGACAGGAGGTCCAACTAACTATGGCTACACCTTC TRBV10-3 TRBD1 . TRBJ1-2
CASSLAGGQYF TGTGCCAGCAGCTTAGCGGGAGGGCAGTACTTC TRBV11-1 . . TRBJ2-7
CACSGGPHNEQFF TGTGCCTGTTCAGGAGGGCCCCACAATGAGCAGTTCTTC TRBV30 . once TRBJ2-1
CASSTTQSGNQPQHF TGTGCCAGCAGCACAACACAGTCGGGCAATCAGCCCCAGCATTTT TRBV6-5 . once TRBJ1-5
CASSGPLSYNEQFF TGTGCCAGCAGTGGGCCGCTCTCCTACAATGAGCAGTTCTTC TRBV7-2 . . TRBJ2-1
CASTDRDTEAFF TGTGCCAGCACCGACAGGGACACTGAAGCTTTCTTT TRBV6-5 TRBD1 . TRBJ1-1
CASSRDSSDTQYF TGTGCCAGCAGCAGGGACAGCTCAGATACGCAGTATTTT TRBV7-9 TRBD1 . TRBJ2-3
CASSQEAGWNNEQFF TGCGCCAGCAGCCAAGAAGCGGGGTGGAACAATGAGCAGTTCTTC TRBV4-3 TRBD2 . TRBJ2-1
CASSLAGSITWELFF TGTGCCAGCAGCTTGGCGGGATCTATCACCTGGGAGCTGTTTTTT TRBV5-5 . few TRBJ2-2
CASSQGPGGETQYF TGTGCTAGCAGCCAAGGGCCCGGGGGAGAGACCCAGTACTTC TRBV7-7 . few TRBJ2-5
CASSYTGTQGSPLHF TGTGCCAGCAGTTATACCGGGACACAGGGTTCACCCCTCCACTTT TRBV6-6 . . TRBJ1-6
CASSEAGRAHEQYF TGTGCCAGCAGTGAAGCGGGCAGGGCCCACGAGCAGTACTTC TRBV2 . . TRBJ2-7
CASSLLVQGAVGYTF TGTGCCAGCAGTTTACTCGTCCAGGGGGCTGTTGGCTACACCTTC TRBV28 TRBD1 few TRBJ1-2
CASRRENTGELFF TGTGCCAGCAGACGGGAAAACACCGGGGAGCTGTTTTTT TRBV6-6 . few TRBJ2-2
CASSASGEETQYF TGTGCCAGCAGTGCTAGCGGGGAAGAGACCCAGTACTTC TRBV6-4 TRBD2 few TRBJ2-5
CASSYRGSSEAGELFF TGTGCCAGCAGCTATAGGGGGTCTAGTGAGGCCGGGGAGCTGTTTTTT TRBV7-2 . . TRBJ2-2
CASSPDRDPSNYGYTF TGTGCCAGCTCACCGGACAGGGACCCTTCTAACTATGGCTACACCTTC TRBV18 TRBD1 . TRBJ1-2
CASSLDQDTEAFF TGCGCCAGCAGCTTGGATCAGGACACTGAAGCTTTCTTT TRBV5-1 . . TRBJ1-1
CASSAYPRVPNYGYTF TGTGCCAGCAGCGCCTACCCGCGGGTGCCTAACTATGGCTACACCTTC TRBV9 . . TRBJ1-2
CASSYSSRGVNEQYF TGTGCCAGCAGTTACTCATCCAGGGGCGTAAACGAGCAGTACTTC TRBV6-5 . few TRBJ2-7
CASSWDRVGYTF TGTGCCAGCAGTTGGGACAGGGTTGGCTACACCTTC TRBV28 TRBD1 . TRBJ1-2
CASSDMPNTEAFF TGCGCCAGCAGCGACATGCCGAACACTGAAGCTTTCTTT TRBV5-1 . . TRBJ1-1
CASSIQGNTEAFF TGTGCCAGCAGTATACAGGGTAACACTGAAGCTTTCTTT TRBV6-6 . . TRBJ1-1
CASSRQGLAAGELFF TGTGCCAGCAGTAGACAGGGACTAGCGGCCGGGGAGCTGTTTTTT TRBV6-1 TRBD2 . TRBJ2-2
CASRRSQVSREAGNEQFF TGTGCCAGCAGGAGGTCCCAGGTGTCCAGGGAGGCCGGCAATGAGCAGTTCTTC TRBV2 . . TRBJ2-1
CASSSHLQKETQYF TGTGCCAGCAGCTCCCACCTACAGAAAGAGACCCAGTACTTC TRBV11-2 . . TRBJ2-5
CASSLASGKETQYF TGTGCCAGCAGCTTAGCCTCGGGAAAGGAGACCCAGTACTTC TRBV7-2 . few TRBJ2-5
CASSQPQTSGQETQYF TGTGCCAGCAGCCAACCACAGACTAGCGGGCAAGAGACCCAGTACTTC TRBV16 TRBD2 few TRBJ2-5